The 28 T cell receptor beta chains listed next were all sequenced from one sample in a study of cytomegalovirus exposure and HLA in healthy donors. Researchers ran the PCR with 60 Vbeta and 13 Jbeta primers. Sequencing was performed with immunoSEQ multiplex PCR; in TCRdb, only in-frame clones are kept and a portion is missing. The table records roughly 160,000 clones, about 80% of them present only once. Sequencing was done on a sample of PBMCs. These receptors originate from a man in his forties or fifties in good health and CMV-seropositive.

The chain uses TRBV5-1 and TRBJ2-7; 7 bases agree with TRBD2. CDR3 length: 16 amino acids. V shed 0 bases, J shed 3 bases, and the junction held 9 bases outside the gene matches. CDR1 and CDR2 from the germline V gene are SGHRS and YFSETQ. The CDR3 loop reads CASSLVSSGSFYEQYF. DNA for the CDR3: TGCGCCAGCAGCTTGGTCTCTAGCGGTAGCTTCTACGAGCAGTACTTC.

Only a few counts were recorded for this clone. This chain uses TRBV18 with TRBJ1-1, with TRBD1 matching 7 bases. Germline assignment: CDR1 KGHSH and CDR2 LQKENI. The CDR3 runs to 14 residues. The V and J ends lost 3 bases and 1 base, in that order; junction bases with no gene match: 2. CDR3 nucleotide sequence: TGTGCCAGCTCACCTAACAGGGGGAACACTGAAGCTTTCTTT. It specifies CASSPNRGNTEAFF.

Note on this clone: The same CDR3 arises from other DNA sequences in this sample as well. The rearrangement joins TRBV5-4 to TRBJ2-7; D is unclear. CDR1 and CDR2 from the germline V gene are SGHNT and YYREEE (reference sequence). Trimming left V 2 bases short and J 3 bases short, with 3 bases between. The CDR3 spans 11 residues. The CDR3, as DNA: TGTGCCAGCAGCTTATACTACGAGCAGTACTTC. Residues: CASSLYYEQYF.

The chain couples TRBV9 to TRBJ2-2; D might be TRBD1 (6 bases). CDR1 SGDLS and CDR2 YYNGEE come from the germline V gene. The CDR3 covers 12 residues. Trimming shortened V by 5 bases and J by 5 bases, and 7 bases separated the two germline ends. The CDR3 protein is CASRRGTGELFF. The CDR3 DNA is TGTGCCAGCAGAAGGGGGACCGGGGAGCTGTTTTTT.

This clone occurred a few times. The J gene is TRBJ1-2, the V gene TRBV19; D is undetermined. The CDR3 is made up of 15 amino acids. Trimming cost V 7 bases and J 0 bases, with 15 bases left between them. Germline V lookup: CDR1 LNHDA, CDR2 SQIVND (reference sequence). The chain's CDR3 is CASTGSGLANYGYTF. CDR3 DNA: TGTGCCAGTACGGGATCGGGATTGGCTAACTATGGCTACACCTTC.

CDR3 nucleotide sequence: TGCAGCGTGGGGACAGGGAGAACCGGGGAGCTGTTTTTT. Amino acid sequence: CSVGTGRTGELFF. This chain joins TRBV29-1 and TRBJ2-2, with 9 bases matching TRBD1. The CDR3 sequence is 13 residues long. Losses at the gene ends were 6 bases for V and 5 bases for J; bases not matched to a gene: 4. CDR1 is SQVTM and CDR2 is ANQGSEA in the germline V gene.

This chain connects TRBV7-8 to TRBJ1-2; D possibly corresponds to TRBD1 (5 bases). The length of the CDR3 is 14 residues. V gave up 5 bases and J gave up 4 bases, with 14 bases separating them. Per germline, CDR1 SGHVS and CDR2 FQNEAQ. The CDR3 region is CASSRGREGYGYTF. As DNA, the CDR3 is TGTGCCAGCAGCAGAGGCAGGGAGGGCTATGGCTACACCTTC.

V and J are TRBV9 and TRBJ2-7, with a possible D match to TRBD1 (6 bases). V gave up 4 bases and J gave up 1 base, with 15 bases separating them. The germline gives CDR1 SGDLS, CDR2 YYNGEE. This CDR3 contains 15 residues. CDR3: CASSRGQQVSYEQYF. The CDR3 DNA follows: TGTGCCAGCAGCAGGGGACAACAGGTTTCCTACGAGCAGTACTTC. Using reference TRBV9 and TRBJ2-7 for the parts outside the CDR3, the full variable domain is DSGVTQTPKHLITATGQRVTLRCSPRSGDLSVYWYQQSLDQGLQFLIQYYNGEERAKGNILERFSAQQFPDLHSELNLSSLELGDSALYFCASSRGQQVSYEQYFGPGTRLTVT.

This clone was counted once. This chain connects TRBV5-1 to TRBJ2-7, with TRBD1 matching over 7 bases. The ends lost 7 bases at V and 5 bases at J; junction bases unmatched: 9. The CDR3 spans 13 residues. The germline CDR1 and CDR2 sequences are SGHRS and YFSETQ. The CDR3 spells CASSLTGLNEQYF. The DNA for the CDR3 is TGCGCCAGCTCTTTGACAGGGCTCAACGAGCAGTACTTC.

V usage is TRBV28 and J usage is TRBJ1-5; 9 nucleotides match TRBD1. The CDR3 has 16 residues. The V and J ends lost 5 bases and 1 base, in that order; junction bases with no gene match: 6. Germline values: CDR1 MDHEN, CDR2 SYDVKM. CDR3 in DNA: TGTGCCAGCAGTCCGGGACAGGGCAGGAGCAATCAGCCCCAGCATTTT. This sequence encodes CASSPGQGRSNQPQHF.

This clone was recorded once. The V gene is TRBV27, the J gene TRBJ2-5; 8 bases align to TRBD2. This CDR3 spans 15 amino acids. After removal of 8 bases from V and 0 bases from J, the junction contained 8 bases not matched to a gene. Germline V lookup: CDR1 MNHEY, CDR2 SMNVEV (reference sequence). CDR3 protein: CASRLAGGNQETQYF. In DNA form, the CDR3 reads TGTGCCAGCCGCCTGGCGGGGGGCAACCAAGAGACCCAGTACTTC.

This clone came up a few times. Written as DNA, the CDR3 is TGCGCCAGCAGTCGGACAGCTTCGCCTAATCTTAACTATGGCTACACCTTC. Translating it yields CASSRTASPNLNYGYTF. V usage is TRBV23-1 and J usage is TRBJ1-2; D is perhaps TRBD1 (6 bases). TRBV23-1 qualifies as an ORF whose function is uncertain. V lost 4 bases and J 1 base, leaving 19 bases between the germline ends. The CDR3 is 17 residues long.

This clone was seen a few times. The CDR3 nucleotides are TGTGCCAGCAGCTTAATAAGGACAGGGGCCAACAATCAGCCCCAGCATTTT. Translating gives CASSLIRTGANNQPQHF. V and J are TRBV5-5 and TRBJ1-5, with 9 bases aligning to TRBD1. V was pared by 2 bases and J by 3 bases, with 9 bases of the junction left unmatched. Germline V gene data show CDR1 as SGHKS and CDR2 as YYEKEE (reference sequence). The CDR3 is 17 residues long.

V and J are TRBV6-1 and TRBJ1-2, with 7 bases that match TRBD1. Germline V gene lookup returns CDR1 MNHNS and CDR2 SASEGT. V lost 2 bases and J lost 0; bases outside the gene matches: 6. The CDR3 runs 16 residues. The CDR3 coding sequence is TGTGCCAGCAGTGAAAACCTTGGACAGGCTAACTATGGCTACACCTTC. Translating gives CASSENLGQANYGYTF.

This chain connects TRBV28 to TRBJ1-2; D may be TRBD1 (6 bases). V was pared by 2 bases and J by 8 bases, with 12 bases between. The CDR3 runs to 13 residues. Looked up from germline, CDR1 is MDHEN and CDR2 is SYDVKM. This CDR3 is CASSLPLRGGYTF. The CDR3 DNA is TGTGCCAGCAGTTTACCCCTCAGGGGCGGCTACACCTTC.

The gene calls are TRBV28 and TRBJ2-2; unclear D gene. The CDR3 has 13 amino acids. Deletions cut 4 bases from V and 1 base from J, with 4 bases between. CDR1 is MDHEN and CDR2 is SYDVKM in the germline V gene. DNA for the CDR3: TGTGCCAGCAGTTCTATGAACACCGGGGAGCTGTTTTTT. Its translation is CASSSMNTGELFF.

This rearrangement joins TRBV29-1 to TRBJ2-7, with a tentative D call TRBD1 (5 bases). V was shortened by 2 bases and J by 6 bases, with 11 bases between the two germline ends. The CDR3 consists of 12 residues. The V gene's germline CDR1 is SQVTM and CDR2 ANQGSEA. CDR3 DNA sequence: TGCAGCGTTGAATCCGGACACCTCGAGCAGTACTTC. Translated: CSVESGHLEQYF.

V and J are TRBV15 and TRBJ1-1; D possibly corresponds to TRBD1 (6 bases). V was cut by 5 bases and J by 0 bases, with 13 bases left in between. The CDR3 runs to 15 residues. CDR1 LNHNV and CDR2 YYDKDF come from the germline V gene (reference sequence). This CDR3 is CATSESGTLNTEAFF. Here the CDR3 DNA reads TGTGCCACCAGCGAATCCGGGACATTGAACACTGAAGCTTTCTTT.

A few counts support this clone. The genes are TRBV7-6 and TRBJ2-1; 7 bases agree with TRBD1. Germline lookup yields CDR1 SGHVS and CDR2 FNYEAQ. The CDR3 loop spans 16 amino acids. V dropped 3 bases and J dropped 0; count of bases not matched to a gene: 5. CDR3 residues: CASSLRGQISYNEQFF. The CDR3 nucleotides are TGTGCCAGCAGCTTGAGGGGACAGATCTCCTACAATGAGCAGTTCTTC.

The V call is TRBV7-3, the J call TRBJ2-3; D is perhaps TRBD2 (6 bases). Germline values: CDR1 SGHTA, CDR2 FQGTGA. The CDR3 length is 13 residues. V dropped 5 bases and J dropped 4 bases, with 10 bases sitting between them. The CDR3 DNA follows: TGTGCCAGCAGCCTAGCGCCCGCAGATACGCAGTATTTT. Encoded protein: CASSLAPADTQYF.

This rearrangement joins TRBV9 to TRBJ2-5; D perhaps matches TRBD1 (5 bases). Trimming pared 3 bases from V and 2 bases from J, leaving 14 bases between. The CDR3 has 15 residues. Germline lookup yields CDR1 SGDLS and CDR2 YYNGEE. CDR3 nucleotide sequence: TGTGCCAGCAGCGCAGCAGGACACCTTCAAGAGACCCAGTACTTC. This codes for CASSAAGHLQETQYF.

The chain links TRBV28 to TRBJ1-6, with TRBD1 as a possible D gene (5 bases). The CDR3 is made up of 13 amino acids. V gave up 5 bases and J gave up 6 bases, with 8 bases separating them. Germline CDR1 is MDHEN and CDR2 is SYDVKM. In DNA form, the CDR3 reads TGTGCCAGCAGTGACAGCTTTAATTCACCCCTCCACTTT. Protein sequence: CASSDSFNSPLHF.

V usage is TRBV6-6 and J usage is TRBJ2-5; 10 nucleotides match TRBD2. V dropped 8 bases and J dropped 5; count of bases not matched to a gene: 5. The CDR3 spans 13 residues. Germline CDR1 reads MNHNY; CDR2 reads SVGAGI (reference sequence). In DNA form, the CDR3 reads TGTGCCAGCGCAGCGGGGGGGCTCGAGACCCAGTACTTC. Translated: CASAAGGLETQYF.

V and J are TRBV18 and TRBJ1-5, with D possibly matching TRBD1 (5 bases). The germline V and J ends were trimmed by 2 bases and 5 bases, with 13 bases remaining between them. This CDR3 region has 15 residues. Germline-derived CDR1 and CDR2 are KGHSH and LQKENI. Here the CDR3 DNA reads TGTGCCAGCTCACCATCCAGGGTAGGGGATCAGCCCCAGCATTTT. Its protein is CASSPSRVGDQPQHF.

This chain connects TRBV16 to TRBJ1-4, with a possible D match to TRBD1 (6 bases). The germline V and J ends were trimmed by 2 bases and 15 bases, with 13 bases remaining between them. The CDR3 covers 12 residues. CDR1 is KGHSY and CDR2 is FQNENV in the germline V gene. The CDR3 here is CASSQGRNRVFF. CDR3 nucleotide sequence: TGTGCCAGCAGCCAAGGGAGAAACAGGGTGTTTTTT. The entire variable domain, with the rest obtained from reference TRBV16 and TRBJ1-4, is as follows: GEEVAQTPKHLVRGEGQKAKLYCAPIKGHSYVFWYQQVLKNEFKFLISFQNENVFDETGMPKERFSAKCLPNSPCSLEIQATKLEDSAVYFCASSQGRNRVFFGSGTQLSVL.

The chain has TRBV6-1 and TRBJ1-3, with 7 bases matching TRBD1. The CDR3 length is 12 residues. The V and J ends lost 10 bases and 8 bases, in that order; junction bases with no gene match: 8. Germline loops: CDR1 MNHNS, CDR2 SASEGT. For the CDR3, the DNA is TGTGCCATTGACAGGGATACTCACACCATATATTTT. Its protein product is CAIDRDTHTIYF.

In the case of this clone: This sample includes further DNA sequences coding for the same CDR3. The chain uses TRBV9 and TRBJ2-5, with 9 bases that match TRBD2. Germline trimming cut 0 bases from V and 2 bases from J; bases unmatched to any gene: 2. Germline loops: CDR1 SGDLS, CDR2 YYNGEE. The CDR3 loop spans 15 amino acids. The CDR3 coding sequence is TGTGCCAGCAGCGTAGCTGCGGGGGGGCAAGAGACCCAGTACTTC. It encodes CASSVAAGGQETQYF.

This clone appeared once. The V call is TRBV5-1, the J call TRBJ2-3; maybe TRBD2 (6 bases). Germline assignment: CDR1 SGHRS and CDR2 YFSETQ. Trimming took 2 bases from V and 1 from J, leaving 11 bases between them. This CDR3 region has 15 residues. As DNA, the CDR3 is TGCGCCAGCAGCTTTAACGGGGGAGGCACAGATACGCAGTATTTT. As protein: CASSFNGGGTDTQYF.